Here is one T cell receptor beta chain with its context. Antigen unknown. This specimen comes from a study of T cell responses to AZD1222 COVID-19 vaccine. Whole-study findings and limits: The donor cohort was predominantly white British with a female majority, and clonal diversity may have been underestimated.

TCRdb keeps only in-frame clones here, not all; method: immunoSEQ multiplex PCR. Of about 110,000 clones detected, 94% appear once; the ten largest clones hold 2.9%. Researchers grouped second doses given at about 4 or about 12 weeks into one pool. This CDR3 has 12 amino acids. V dropped 3 bases and J dropped 5 bases, with 8 bases sitting between them. Per the germline V gene, CDR1 is MNHEY and CDR2 is SMNVEV (reference sequence). This receptor was identified in an adult who received the AZD1222 COVID-19 vaccine. Sequenced material: peripheral blood, taken 28 days after the second AZD1222 dose. This chain connects TRBV27 to TRBJ2-7, with a tentative D call TRBD2 (5 bases). The CDR3 DNA reads TGTGCCAGCAGTTTCGACGGGGACGAGCAGTACTTC. Its protein product is CASSFDGDEQYF.